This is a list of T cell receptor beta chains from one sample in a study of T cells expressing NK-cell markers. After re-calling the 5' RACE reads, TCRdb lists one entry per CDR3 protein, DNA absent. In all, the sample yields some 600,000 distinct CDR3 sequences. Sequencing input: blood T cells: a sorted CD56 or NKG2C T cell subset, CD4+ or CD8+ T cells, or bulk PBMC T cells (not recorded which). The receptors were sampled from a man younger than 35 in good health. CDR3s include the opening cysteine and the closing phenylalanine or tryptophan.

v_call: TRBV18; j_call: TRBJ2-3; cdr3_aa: CASSGAKQGPDTQYF
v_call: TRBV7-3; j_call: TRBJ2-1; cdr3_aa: CASSLYGVDYEQFF
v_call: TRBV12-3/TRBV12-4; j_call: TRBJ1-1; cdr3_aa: CASRTVLMNTEAFF
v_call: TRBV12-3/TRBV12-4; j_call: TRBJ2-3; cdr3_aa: CASSLSHRAADTQYF
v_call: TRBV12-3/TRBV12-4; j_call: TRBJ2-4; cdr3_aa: CASSVGGQISYF
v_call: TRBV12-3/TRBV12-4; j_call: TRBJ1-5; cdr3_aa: CASSSTGGAERNQPQHF
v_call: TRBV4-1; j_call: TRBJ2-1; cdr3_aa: CASSQVGLEVREQFF
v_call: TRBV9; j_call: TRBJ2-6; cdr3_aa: CASSGTVSGANVLTF
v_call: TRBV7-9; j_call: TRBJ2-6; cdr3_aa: CASSRLRASSGANVLTF
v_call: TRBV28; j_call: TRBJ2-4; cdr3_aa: CASSPHRRGQDKNIQYF
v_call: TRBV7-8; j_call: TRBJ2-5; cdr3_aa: CASSSPMAHQETQYF
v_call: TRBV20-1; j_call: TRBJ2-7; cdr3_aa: CSVLTPIAYEQYF
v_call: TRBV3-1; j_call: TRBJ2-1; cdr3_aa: CASSQLRFGDEQFF
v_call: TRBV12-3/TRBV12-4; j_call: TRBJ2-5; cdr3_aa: CASSLGWRWGTGPQETQYF
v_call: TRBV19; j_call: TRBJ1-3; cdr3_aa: CASSSHRGLSGNTIYF
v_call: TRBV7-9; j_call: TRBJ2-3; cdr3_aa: CASGGAVGASTQYF
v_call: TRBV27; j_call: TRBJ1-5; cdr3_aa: CASSPRVESNQPQHF
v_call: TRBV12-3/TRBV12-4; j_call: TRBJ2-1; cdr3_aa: CASSLTPDYNEQFF
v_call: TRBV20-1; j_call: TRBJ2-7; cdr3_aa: CSANGAPSSTPYEQYF
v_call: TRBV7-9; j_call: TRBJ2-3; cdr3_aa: CASSPLDGTDTQYF